Below are 8 T cell receptor beta chains sequenced from a single sample in a study of graft-versus-host responses after intestinal transplantation. Their specific antigens are unknown. Produced via immunoSEQ multiplex PCR; TCRdb's table is partial and in-frame only. The sample carries about 88,000 clones, about 91% recorded once. The starting material was unstimulated CD4+ T cells sorted from spleen or lymph node cells, obtained before transplant. The receptor set was obtained from a human donor who was the organ donor for an intestinal transplant.

The chain recombines TRBV5-4 with TRBJ1-2; no reliable D call. This CDR3 contains 14 residues. The V and J ends lost 0 bases and 3 bases respectively, with 9 bases between them. The germline V gene encodes CDR1 SGHNT and CDR2 YYREEE (reference sequence). CDR3 sequence (DNA): TGTGCCAGCAGCTTGGGGCTCCTTTACTATGGCTACACCTTC. As protein: CASSLGLLYYGYTF.

The rearrangement uses TRBV28 and TRBJ1-2; TRBD1 might be the D (5 bases). Germline CDR1 reads MDHEN; CDR2 reads SYDVKM. The CDR3 runs to 13 residues. V was cut by 9 bases and J by 7 bases, with 18 bases left in between. In DNA form, the CDR3 reads TGTGCCAGTGTATCGGCAAGGGGACTTGGCTACACCTTC. This gives the protein CASVSARGLGYTF.

The V call is TRBV4-1, the J call TRBJ2-3, with D uncertain. CDR3 length: 13 residues. In germline, CDR1 is MGHRA, CDR2 YSYEKL. V lost 6 bases to trimming and J lost 1 base, with 8 bases between them. The CDR3 here is CASSFFGTDTQYF. In DNA form, the CDR3 reads TGCGCCAGCAGTTTCTTCGGCACAGATACGCAGTATTTT.

This clone was detected a few times. The CDR3 here is CASSLVGTGSGGELFF. In DNA form, the CDR3 reads TGTGCCAGCAGCTTGGTGGGGACAGGGTCAGGCGGGGAGCTGTTTTTT. This chain uses TRBV5-4 with TRBJ2-2; 9 bases align to TRBD1. This CDR3 spans 16 amino acids. Germline CDR1 SGHNT, CDR2 YYREEE (reference sequence). Losses at the gene ends were 0 bases for V and 7 bases for J; bases not matched to a gene: 7.

The DNA for the CDR3 is TGTGCCAGCAGCTTCCGGGGTCGTGAGCAGTTCTTC. Translated: CASSFRGREQFF. The V gene is TRBV7-3, the J gene TRBJ2-1, with D possibly TRBD2 on 5 matching bases. V was clipped by 3 bases and J by 9 bases, with 9 bases between them. Germline CDR1 SGHTA, CDR2 FQGTGA. The CDR3 length is 12 residues.

J is TRBJ1-1 and V is TRBV19, with 9 bases matching TRBD1. This CDR3 spans 13 amino acids. The J segment lost 8 bases and the V segment lost 6 bases, leaving 7 bases of the junction unmatched. Per the germline V gene, CDR1 is LNHDA and CDR2 is SQIVND (reference sequence). As DNA, the CDR3 is TGTGCCAGTAGGGGACAGGGAAGCGCAGAAGCTTTCTTT. It yields the protein CASRGQGSAEAFF.

This chain links TRBV10-3 with TRBJ1-2; possible D gene TRBD1, 6 bases. This CDR3 is 18 amino acids long. V was pared by 6 bases and J by 7 bases, with 30 bases between. Germline lookup yields CDR1 ENHRY and CDR2 SYGVKD. The CDR3 coding sequence is TGTGCCATCAGGGCCTCTATAGATAAGGAATGGACAGTGGCTGGCTACACCTTC. This gives the protein CAIRASIDKEWTVAGYTF.

The table lists this clone with a count of one. The gene calls are TRBV6-5 and TRBJ1-2; TRBD1 agrees at 8 bases. Germline V gene data show CDR1 as MNHEY and CDR2 as SVGAGI. V was pared by 2 bases and J by 4 bases, with 9 bases of the junction left unmatched. This CDR3 is 16 amino acids long. The CDR3 here is CASSYGGPGTGYGYTF. DNA of the CDR3: TGTGCCAGCAGTTACGGGGGGCCCGGGACAGGCTATGGCTACACCTTC.